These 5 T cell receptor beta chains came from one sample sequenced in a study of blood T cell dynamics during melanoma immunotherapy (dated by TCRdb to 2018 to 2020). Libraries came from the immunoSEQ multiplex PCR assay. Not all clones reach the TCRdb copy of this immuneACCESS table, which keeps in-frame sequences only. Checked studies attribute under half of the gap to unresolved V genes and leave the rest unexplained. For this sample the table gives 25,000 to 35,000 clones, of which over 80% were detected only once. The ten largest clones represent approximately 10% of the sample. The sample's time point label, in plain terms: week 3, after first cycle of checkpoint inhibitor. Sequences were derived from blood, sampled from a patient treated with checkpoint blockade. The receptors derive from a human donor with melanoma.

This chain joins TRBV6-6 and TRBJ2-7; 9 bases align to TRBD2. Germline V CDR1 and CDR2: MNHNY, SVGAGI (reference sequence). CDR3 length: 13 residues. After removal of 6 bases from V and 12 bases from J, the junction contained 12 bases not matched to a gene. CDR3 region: CASSLGLALLGYF. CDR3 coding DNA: TGTGCCAGCAGCCTGGGACTAGCCCTCCTCGGGTACTTC.

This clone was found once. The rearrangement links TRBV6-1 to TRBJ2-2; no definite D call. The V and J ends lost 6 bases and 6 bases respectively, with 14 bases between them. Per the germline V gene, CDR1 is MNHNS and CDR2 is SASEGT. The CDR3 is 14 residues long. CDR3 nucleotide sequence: TGTGCCAGCAGAGGCGATAGGGTGGCCGGGGAGCTGTTTTTT. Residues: CASRGDRVAGELFF.

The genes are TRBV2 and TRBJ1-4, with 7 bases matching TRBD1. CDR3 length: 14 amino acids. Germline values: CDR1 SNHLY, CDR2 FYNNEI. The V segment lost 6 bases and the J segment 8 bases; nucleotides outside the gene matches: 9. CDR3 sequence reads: CASRTTGAPEKLFF. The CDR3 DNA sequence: TGTGCCAGCAGGACAACAGGGGCCCCCGAAAAACTGTTTTTT.

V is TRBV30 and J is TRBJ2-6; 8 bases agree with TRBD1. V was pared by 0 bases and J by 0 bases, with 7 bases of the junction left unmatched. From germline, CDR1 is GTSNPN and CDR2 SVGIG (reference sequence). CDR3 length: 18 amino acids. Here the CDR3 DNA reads TGTGCCTGGAGTGTCGTGGGACAGGATATCTCTGGGGCCAACGTCCTGACTTTC. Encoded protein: CAWSVVGQDISGANVLTF. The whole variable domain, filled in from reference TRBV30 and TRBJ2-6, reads SQTIHQWPATLVQPVGSPLSLECTVEGTSNPNLYWYRQAAGRGLQLLFYSVGIGQISSEVPQNLSASRPQDRQFILSSKKLLLSDSGFYLCAWSVVGQDISGANVLTFGAGSRLTVL.

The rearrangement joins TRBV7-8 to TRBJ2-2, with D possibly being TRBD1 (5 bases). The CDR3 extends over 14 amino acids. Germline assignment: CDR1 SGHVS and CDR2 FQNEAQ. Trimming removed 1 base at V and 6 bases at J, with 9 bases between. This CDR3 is CASSLVTRAGELFF. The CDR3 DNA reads TGTGCCAGCAGCTTAGTTACCAGGGCCGGGGAGCTGTTTTTT.